This TCR beta chain was profiled in a study of shared clonotypes between healthy human individuals. Germline assignment: CDR1 KGHSH and CDR2 LQKENI. This CDR3 comprises 16 residues. As for this clone: Its antigen is not known. At one boundary the junction diverges from the germline segment, which might be a read error.

Study-level findings and limits: Memory subsets generally showed smaller estimated richness than naive subsets did. Limited genetic and exposure-history diversity came from having few donors.

The repertoire was sequenced with immunoSEQ multiplex PCR; TCRdb's copy has only in-frame clones and lacks some. The table includes about 2.4 million clones, roughly 93% detected once. This chain connects TRBV18 to TRBJ1-2; possibly TRBD1 for D (5 bases). This clonotype originated in a man aged 18 to 30 in good health. Some clones in this sample may be carry-over from other donors' samples. Sequences were obtained from naive CD4+ T cells from PBMCs. Subset denoted: CD45RA+ positively selected. The CDR3 sequence is CASSPRDPPTNYGYTF. In DNA form, the CDR3 reads TGTGCCAGCTCACCACGGGACCCCCCCACTAATTATGGCTACACCTTC.